This record looks at one T cell receptor beta chain sequence and its context. Data came from immunoSEQ multiplex PCR; TCRdb stores just in-frame clones and leaves some out. Among 57,000 or so clones listed, 70% to 90% were seen once. These data come from a study of OX40 agonist ivuxolimab in advanced cancers. Germline V CDR1 and CDR2: WSHSY, SAAADI. The V and J ends lost 4 bases and 14 bases respectively, with 16 bases between them. The CDR3 covers 12 residues. Specimen: CD4+ or CD8+ T cells sorted from blood, collected in a trial of the OX40 agonist ivuxolimab. The chain links TRBV10-2 to TRBJ2-3; D is perhaps TRBD1 (7 bases). The TCR comes from an adult with an advanced solid tumor such as melanoma, head and neck, liver or kidney cancer. CDR3 in DNA: TGCGCCAGCAGTGGCGGGAACAGGGGCCCGTATTTT. It translates to CASSGGNRGPYF.